The following is a T cell receptor (beta chain) sequence with its context. The CDR3 covers 15 residues. V lost 6 bases to trimming and J lost 3 bases; unmatched junction nucleotides: 6. CDR1 MDHEN and CDR2 SYDVKM come from the germline V gene. Per the original methods: Amplifying reference gene primers gave estimates of nucleated cell counts. TCRdb keeps only in-frame clones here, not all; method: immunoSEQ multiplex PCR. The V and J calls and the clone size are those of that table, but D and trimming were determined from the DNA. The profile covers a few hundred thousand clones, with approximately 81% appearing a single time and under 4% taken by the ten largest. This entry is derived from a study of blood T cell repertoires in COVID-19. Study-wide context: Sites in the United States, Italy and Spain provided acute and convalescent COVID-19 samples.

The sample consisted of peripheral blood. The TCR comes from a woman aged 18 to 35 with acute or convalescent COVID-19. The rearrangement links TRBV28 to TRBJ1-5; TRBD1 agrees at 9 bases. DNA of the CDR3: TGTGCCAGCAGCCCGGGACAGGGTTACAATCAGCCCCAGCATTTT. Translated: CASSPGQGYNQPQHF.